Below, 13 T cell receptor beta chains from the same sample are listed, as sequenced in a study of T cell responses to AZD1222 COVID-19 vaccine. Libraries were prepared by immunoSEQ multiplex PCR; TCRdb keeps only in-frame clonotypes and omits some of them. This table holds about 100,000 clones, around 90% found once. The sample in question was peripheral blood, obtained on day 0 of AZD1222 vaccination. These receptors all come from an adult in good health.

The CDR3 is CASSGGQGEQFF. Written as DNA, the CDR3 is TGCGCCAGCAGCGGGGGACAGGGCGAGCAGTTCTTC. The chain carries TRBV5-1 and TRBJ2-1; 9 bases are a match to TRBD1. The CDR3 covers 12 residues. Germline trimming cut 4 bases from V and 10 bases from J; bases unmatched to any gene: 3. The germline gives CDR1 SGHRS, CDR2 YFSETQ.

CDR3 nucleotides: TGTGCCAGCCTTACACCCTGGACAGGGACTGGAAACACCATATATTTT. Amino acid sequence: CASLTPWTGTGNTIYF. This chain uses TRBV28 with TRBJ1-3; TRBD1 matches at 8 bases. J gave up 2 bases and V 8 bases, and 11 bases lay outside the gene matches. This CDR3 comprises 16 residues. Germline V lookup: CDR1 MDHEN, CDR2 SYDVKM. Together with reference TRBV28 and TRBJ1-3, the CDR3 gives the full variable domain: DVKVTQSSRYLVKRTGEKVFLECVQDMDHENMFWYRQDPGLGLRLIYFSYDVKMKEKGDIPEGYSVSREKKERFSLILESASTNQTSMYLCASLTPWTGTGNTIYFGEGSWLTVV.

The rearrangement links TRBV7-8 to TRBJ1-3; TRBD1 matches 8 bases. This CDR3 comprises 15 residues. Germline lookup yields CDR1 SGHVS and CDR2 FQNEAQ. The V and J ends lost 1 base and 4 bases, in that order; junction bases with no gene match: 3. CDR3 amino acids: CASSLVRGPGNTIYF. CDR3 bases: TGTGCCAGCAGCTTAGTCAGGGGGCCAGGAAACACCATATATTTT.

The V gene is TRBV28, the J gene TRBJ1-5, with no clear D. Germline CDR1 reads MDHEN; CDR2 reads SYDVKM. V was pared by 2 bases and J by 9 bases, with 8 bases between. The CDR3 is made up of 12 amino acids. CDR3 in amino acids: CASSLAPRPQHF. The DNA of the CDR3 is TGTGCCAGCAGTTTAGCCCCGAGGCCCCAGCATTTT. Based on the CDR3 plus reference TRBV28 and TRBJ1-5, the full variable domain is DVKVTQSSRYLVKRTGEKVFLECVQDMDHENMFWYRQDPGLGLRLIYFSYDVKMKEKGDIPEGYSVSREKKERFSLILESASTNQTSMYLCASSLAPRPQHFGDGTRLSIL.

The chain links TRBV30 to TRBJ1-4; D remains ambiguous. The CDR3 loop spans 15 amino acids. Trimming took 7 bases from V and 4 from J, leaving 19 bases between them. The germline CDR1 and CDR2 sequences are GTSNPN and SVGIG (reference sequence). For the CDR3, the DNA is TGTGCCTTGATTAATCGGGGTGCCGGTAATGAAAAACTGTTTTTT. It codes for CALINRGAGNEKLFF. Based on the CDR3 plus reference TRBV30 and TRBJ1-4, the full variable domain is SQTIHQWPATLVQPVGSPLSLECTVEGTSNPNLYWYRQAAGRGLQLLFYSVGIGQISSEVPQNLSASRPQDRQFILSSKKLLLSDSGFYLCALINRGAGNEKLFFGSGTQLSVL.

This chain links TRBV11-3 with TRBJ2-2; D unresolved. V lost 1 base and J 3 bases, leaving 12 bases between the germline ends. The germline V gene has CDR1 SGHNT and CDR2 YENEEA. The CDR3 totals 16 residues. The CDR3 coding sequence is TGTGCCAGCAGCTTAGTGGCGGCAGTAGACACCGGGGAGCTGTTTTTT. It is translated as CASSLVAAVDTGELFF.

The chain combines TRBV21-1 with TRBJ2-3; TRBD2 is the table's D call, not checked against the DNA. TRBV21-1 is termed a pseudogene. The CDR3 extends over 16 amino acids. CDR3 bases: TGTGCCAGCAGCAAAGAGGGGACTAGCGGCACAGATACGCAGTATTTT. This codes for CASSKEGTSGTDTQYF.

The gene calls are TRBV21-1 and TRBJ2-7; the table's D call TRBD1 went unverified against the DNA. TRBV21-1 corresponds to a pseudogene. The CDR3 totals 13 residues. CDR3 bases: TGTGCCAGCAGCCCCCTTTGGGGCAACGAGCAGTACTTC. It specifies CASSPLWGNEQYF.

The gene calls are TRBV7-8 and TRBJ1-2; 7 positions agree with TRBD1. From germline, CDR1 is SGHVS and CDR2 FQNEAQ. This CDR3 contains 14 residues. V lost 7 bases and J lost 7; bases outside the gene matches: 12. The CDR3 coding sequence is TGTGCCAGCACCGCCCAGGGGGAGATTGGTGGCTACACCTTC. Translating it yields CASTAQGEIGGYTF.

This sequence joins TRBV12-3 or TRBV12-4 and TRBJ1-1; D is uncertain. Between the trimmed V and J ends, which lost 10 bases and 2 bases, there was a span of 11 bases. The CDR3 spans 12 residues. CDR3 sequence (DNA): TGTGCCACCTTGTGGACCAACACTGAAGCTTTCTTT. Protein: CATLWTNTEAFF.

The V call is TRBV10-3, the J call TRBJ1-2, with D hard to call. Trimming removed 3 bases at V and 0 bases at J, with 8 bases between. CDR1 is ENHRY, CDR2 SYGVKD, per germline. The CDR3 is made up of 14 amino acids. Written as DNA, the CDR3 is TGTGCCATCAGTGACCCCCGAGCTAACTATGGCTACACCTTC. Encoded protein: CAISDPRANYGYTF.

The V call is TRBV11-3, the J call TRBJ2-1, with D perhaps matching TRBD1 (7 bases). The CDR3 runs 13 residues. V was shortened by 4 bases and J by 6 bases, with 10 bases between the two germline ends. Per germline, CDR1 SGHNT and CDR2 YENEEA. The CDR3 coding sequence is TGTGCCAGCAGCTCGCAGGGGGGCAATGAGCAGTTCTTC. Translated, it gives CASSSQGGNEQFF.

This chain joins TRBV7-2 and TRBJ2-6; tentative D call: TRBD2 (5 bases). Germline CDR1 reads SGHTA; CDR2 reads FQGNSA. CDR3 size: 15 residues. V shed 3 bases and J shed 4 bases, with 10 bases lying between them. CDR3 sequence reads: CASSFLGAGANVLTF. CDR3 DNA sequence: TGTGCCAGCAGCTTTCTGGGAGCAGGGGCCAACGTCCTGACTTTC. Full variable domain (outside the CDR3, taken from reference TRBV7-2 and TRBJ2-6): GAGVSQSPSNKVTEKGKDVELRCDPISGHTALYWYRQSLGQGLEFLIYFQGNSAPDKSGLPSDRFSAERTGGSVSTLTIQRTQQEDSAVYLCASSFLGAGANVLTFGAGSRLTVL.